This T cell receptor (beta chain) was obtained from a study of radiotherapy plus CTLA-4 blockade in lung cancer. Study overall: Disease control was present in roughly 29% of patients, and objective responses in around 18%.

Concerning this clone itself: Its cognate antigen is unknown.

This CDR3 spans 14 amino acids. In germline, CDR1 is LGHNA, CDR2 YSLEER. Trimming shortened V by 1 base and J by 3 bases, and 10 bases separated the two germline ends. Study results and caveats: Alongside interferon-beta, early blood T cell clone dynamics were reportedly the best predictor of response. TCR clones of tumor origin grew in blood after radiotherapy plus ipilimumab.

This table comes from immunoSEQ multiplex PCR, and its TCRdb copy is limited to in-frame clones, with some not included. The sample has about 110,000 clones, 85% seen once; the top ten hold around 2%. This TCR was sampled from a human donor with non-small cell lung cancer that progressed on radiotherapy plus ipilimumab. Some clones in this sample may be carry-over from other donors' samples. The chain combines TRBV4-3 with TRBJ2-7; D is unresolved. The sample in question was peripheral blood, obtained from a patient treated with radiotherapy plus ipilimumab. The CDR3, as DNA: TGCGCCAGCAGCCAAGTTTACATGATCTACGAGCAGTACTTC. Encoded protein: CASSQVYMIYEQYF.